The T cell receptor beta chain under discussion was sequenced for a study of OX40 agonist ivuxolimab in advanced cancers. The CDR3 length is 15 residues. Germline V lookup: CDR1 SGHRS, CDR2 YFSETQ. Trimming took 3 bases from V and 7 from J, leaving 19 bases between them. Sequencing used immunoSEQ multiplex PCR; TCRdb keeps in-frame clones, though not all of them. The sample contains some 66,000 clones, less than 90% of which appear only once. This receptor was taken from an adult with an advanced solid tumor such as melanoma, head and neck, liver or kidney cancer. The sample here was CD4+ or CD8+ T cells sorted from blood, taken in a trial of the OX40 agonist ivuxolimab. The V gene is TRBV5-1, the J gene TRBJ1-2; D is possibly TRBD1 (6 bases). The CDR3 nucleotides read TGCGCCAGCAGCTCCCGGAGAACAGGGTCGAGTGGCTACACCTTC. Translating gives CASSSRRTGSSGYTF.